This TCR beta chain was retrieved from a study of CD8 T cells in ankylosing spondylitis. Overall study results and limits: Reports of some motif variants in reactive arthritis synovial fluid and blood predate this one.

Germline CDR1 and CDR2: SGHAT and FQNNGV. Trimming took 1 base from V and 0 from J, leaving 7 bases between them. The CDR3 consists of 15 residues. In this sample, this clonotype turned up many times. Its antigen is unknown. TCRdb passed the 5' RACE reads through MiXCR, listing each CDR3 protein once. The sample gives roughly 180,000 distinct CDR3 sequences, approximately 13% of which show up once; approximately 9.9% is in the top ten. This receptor was taken from a female donor with ankylosing spondylitis or in good health (not recorded which). Sequenced sample: blood, either unsorted or a sorted T cell fraction (not recorded which). The genes are TRBV11-2 and TRBJ1-3, with D perhaps TRBD1 (5 bases). CDR3 in DNA: TGTGCCAGCAGCTTAGGGGACTTCTCTGGAAACACCATATATTTT. Its protein is CASSLGDFSGNTIYF. The full variable domain, in which reference TRBV11-2 and TRBJ1-3 provide the parts outside the CDR3, is EAGVAQSPRYKIIEKRQSVAFWCNPISGHATLYWYQQILGQGPKLLIQFQNNGVVDDSQLPKDRFSAERLKGVDSTLKIQPAKLEDSAVYLCASSLGDFSGNTIYFGEGSWLTVV.